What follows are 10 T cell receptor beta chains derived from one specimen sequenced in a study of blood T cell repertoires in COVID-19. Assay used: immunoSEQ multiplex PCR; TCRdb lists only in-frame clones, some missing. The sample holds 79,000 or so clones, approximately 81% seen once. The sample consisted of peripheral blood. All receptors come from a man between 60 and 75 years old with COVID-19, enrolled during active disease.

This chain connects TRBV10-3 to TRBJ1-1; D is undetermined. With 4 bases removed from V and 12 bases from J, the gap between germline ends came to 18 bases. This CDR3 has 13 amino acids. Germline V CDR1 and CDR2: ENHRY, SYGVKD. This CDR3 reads CAISGPLEGGTFF. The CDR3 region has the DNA TGTGCCATCAGTGGGCCCCTAGAGGGTGGGACTTTCTTT.

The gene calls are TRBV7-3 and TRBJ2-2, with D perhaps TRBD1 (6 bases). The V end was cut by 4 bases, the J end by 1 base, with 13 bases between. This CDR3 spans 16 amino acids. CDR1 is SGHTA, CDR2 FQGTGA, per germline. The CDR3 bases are TGTGCCAGCAGCTCCCTAGGGGGTCTGAACACCGGGGAGCTGTTTTTT. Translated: CASSSLGGLNTGELFF.

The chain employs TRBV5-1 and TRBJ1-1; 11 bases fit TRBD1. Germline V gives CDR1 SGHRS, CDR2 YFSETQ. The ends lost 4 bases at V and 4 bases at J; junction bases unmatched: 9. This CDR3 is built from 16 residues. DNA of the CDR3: TGCGCCAGCAGCAACCACCAGGGACAGGGGGTCACTGAAGCTTTCTTT. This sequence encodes CASSNHQGQGVTEAFF.

The CDR3 DNA is TGTGCCAGTCGCGGAACGAACACCGGGGAGCTGTTTTTT. Protein: CASRGTNTGELFF. The V and J genes are TRBV7-3 and TRBJ2-2; D is unclear. The CDR3 runs to 13 residues. The V end lost 9 bases, the J end lost 0 bases, and 8 bases lay between the germline ends. The germline gives CDR1 SGHTA, CDR2 FQGTGA.

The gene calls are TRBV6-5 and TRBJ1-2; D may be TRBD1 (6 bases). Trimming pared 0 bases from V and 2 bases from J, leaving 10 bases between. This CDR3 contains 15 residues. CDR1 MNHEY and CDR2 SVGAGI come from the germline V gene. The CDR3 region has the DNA TGTGCCAGCAGTTACTCCTCCACAGGGAACTATGGCTACACCTTC. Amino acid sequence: CASSYSSTGNYGYTF.

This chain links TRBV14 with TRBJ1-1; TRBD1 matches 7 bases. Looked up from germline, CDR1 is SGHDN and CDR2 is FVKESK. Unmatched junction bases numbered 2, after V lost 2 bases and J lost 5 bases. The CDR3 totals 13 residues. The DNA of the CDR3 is TGTGCCAGCAGCCAACTACAGGGGACTGAAGCTTTCTTT. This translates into CASSQLQGTEAFF.

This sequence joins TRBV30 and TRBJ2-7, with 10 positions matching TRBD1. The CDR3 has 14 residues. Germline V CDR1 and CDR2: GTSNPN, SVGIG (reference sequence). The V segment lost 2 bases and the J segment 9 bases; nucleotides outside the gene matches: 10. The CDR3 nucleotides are TGTGCCTGGAGTCGGTCCCGGGACAGGGGAGGGCAGTACTTC. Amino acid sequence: CAWSRSRDRGGQYF.

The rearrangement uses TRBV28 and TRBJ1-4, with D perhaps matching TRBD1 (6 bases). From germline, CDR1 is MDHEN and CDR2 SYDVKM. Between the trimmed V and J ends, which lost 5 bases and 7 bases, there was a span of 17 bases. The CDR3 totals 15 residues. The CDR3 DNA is TGTGCCAGCAGTACAGGGTTAAGATCTGTTGAAAAACTGTTTTTT. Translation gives CASSTGLRSVEKLFF.

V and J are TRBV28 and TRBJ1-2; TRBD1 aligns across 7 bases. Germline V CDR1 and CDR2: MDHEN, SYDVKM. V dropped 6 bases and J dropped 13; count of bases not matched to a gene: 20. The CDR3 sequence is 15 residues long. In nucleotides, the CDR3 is TGTGCCAGCAGCCCAACCCCGGACAGGACCCATTTGGCCACCTTC. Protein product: CASSPTPDRTHLATF.

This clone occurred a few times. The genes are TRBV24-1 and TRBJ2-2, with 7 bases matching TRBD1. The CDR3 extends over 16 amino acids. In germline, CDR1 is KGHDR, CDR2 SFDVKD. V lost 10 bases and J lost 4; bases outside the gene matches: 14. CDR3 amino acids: CATAKDRPVFTGELFF. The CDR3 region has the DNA TGTGCCACGGCAAAGGACAGGCCTGTTTTCACCGGGGAGCTGTTTTTT.